These T cell receptor beta chains were read from a single sample in a study of CD8 T cells in ankylosing spondylitis. TCRdb ran MiXCR on the 5' RACE reads and lists one entry per CDR3 protein. The sample includes about 160,000 distinct CDR3 sequences, around 42% of them seen just once. Sequencing was done on a sample of synovial fluid, either unsorted or a sorted T cell fraction (not recorded which). Receptors were obtained from a male donor with ankylosing spondylitis. Both conserved end residues are part of each CDR3. A D gene is named only where the DNA matches it firmly. Size values are once, few and many counts, or a class for expanded clones, and some rows have none.

v_call,j_call,d_call,clone_size,cdr3_aa,cdr3_nt
TRBV29-1,TRBJ2-3,TRBD2,.,CSVEDIFPSGAVTSTDTQYF,TGCAGCGTTGAAGATATTTTCCCCAGCGGGGCGGTTACTAGCACAGATACGCAGTATTTT
TRBV20-1,TRBJ2-7,.,.,CSAREDPVSSYEQYF,TGCAGTGCTAGAGAGGATCCGGTAAGCTCCTACGAGCAGTACTTC
TRBV29-1,TRBJ1-4,.,.,CSVYVTVNEKLFF,TGCAGCGTTTACGTGACAGTTAATGAAAAACTGTTTTTT
TRBV28,TRBJ1-1,TRBD1,.,CASTTERGQGGKTEAFF,TGTGCCAGCACCACTGAGAGGGGACAGGGGGGGAAGACTGAAGCTTTCTTT
TRBV7-9,TRBJ2-7,TRBD1,.,CASSVRGPGWEQYF,TGTGCCAGCAGCGTCAGGGGGCCCGGGTGGGAGCAGTACTTC
TRBV5-1,TRBJ1-4,TRBD1,.,CASSLKTGREKLFF,TGCGCCAGCAGCCTGAAGACAGGGCGTGAAAAACTGTTTTTT
TRBV2,TRBJ2-6,.,.,CASSHPGHLSSGANVLTF,TGTGCCAGCAGTCACCCGGGACACCTTTCCTCTGGGGCCAACGTCCTGACTTTC
TRBV9,TRBJ1-1,TRBD1,many,CASSALDRAWTEAFF,TGTGCCAGCAGCGCCTTAGACAGGGCTTGGACTGAAGCTTTCTTT
TRBV29-1,TRBJ2-7,.,once,CSVEGLGEDEQYF,TGCAGCGTTGAAGGTCTGGGTGAGGACGAGCAGTACTTC
TRBV12-3/TRBV12-4,TRBJ1-5,TRBD1,.,CASSTPGQDFQPQHF,TGTGCCAGCAGCACCCCGGGACAGGACTTTCAGCCCCAGCATTTT